The next 8 T cell receptor beta chains were all read from a single sample in a study of blood T cell repertoires in COVID-19. Repertoires were generated with immunoSEQ multiplex PCR, while TCRdb's copy carries only in-frame clones and drops some. The sample lists hundreds of thousands of clones, 75% to 90% occurring once. Source material: PBMCs or T cells enriched from blood (not recorded which). The receptors shown here come from a man under 40 who had recovered from COVID-19.

The chain links TRBV27 to TRBJ2-7; TRBD1 matches 8 bases. In germline, CDR1 is MNHEY, CDR2 SMNVEV (reference sequence). J lost 2 bases, V lost 6 bases, and 6 bases had no gene match. The CDR3 contains 14 residues. CDR3 region: CASSWTGRTYEQYF. DNA of the CDR3: TGTGCCAGCAGCTGGACAGGGCGTACCTACGAGCAGTACTTC.

This chain uses TRBV7-9 with TRBJ1-5; possibly TRBD1 for D (5 bases). The CDR3 totals 17 residues. Germline V gene data show CDR1 as SEHNR and CDR2 as FQNEAQ (reference sequence). V was pared by 5 bases and J by 2 bases, with 19 bases between. As DNA, the CDR3 is TGTGCCAGCAGCAAACTAGGGACTCCCCTGGGCAATCAGCCCCAGCATTTT. Its protein is CASSKLGTPLGNQPQHF.

This clone was detected once. This chain links TRBV11-2 with TRBJ2-5; tentative D call: TRBD1 (6 bases). Trimming removed 5 bases at V and 4 bases at J, with 11 bases between. The CDR3 sequence is 13 residues long. Germline CDR1 and CDR2: SGHAT and FQNNGV. The CDR3 is CASSLGTRETQYF. The CDR3 region has the DNA TGTGCCAGCAGCCTCGGGACAAGAGAGACCCAGTACTTC.

The chain has TRBV5-4 and TRBJ1-2; no definite D call. Germline assignment: CDR1 SGHNT and CDR2 YYREEE (reference sequence). The CDR3 is made up of 16 amino acids. V lost 0 bases and J 1 base, leaving 13 bases between the germline ends. CDR3 residues: CASSLGSPSDNYGYTF. In DNA form, the CDR3 reads TGTGCCAGCAGCTTGGGGTCACCATCAGATAACTATGGCTACACCTTC.

The CDR3 DNA reads TGCGCCAGCAAGGGGGAGAATGAGCAGTTCTTC. Its translation is CASKGENEQFF. This chain joins TRBV5-1 and TRBJ2-1; D might be TRBD1 (6 bases). V was pared by 6 bases and J by 7 bases, with 8 bases between. In germline, CDR1 is SGHRS, CDR2 YFSETQ. This CDR3 contains 11 residues.

V usage is TRBV28 and J usage is TRBJ2-7, with 8 positions matching TRBD2. There are 19 residues in the CDR3. J gave up 4 bases and V 5 bases, and 22 bases lay outside the gene matches. Germline lookup yields CDR1 MDHEN and CDR2 SYDVKM. The CDR3 coding sequence is TGTGCCAGCAGTCCTTTCGTTCTGCGCACCGGGACTAGTAGATACGAGCAGTACTTC. Its protein product is CASSPFVLRTGTSRYEQYF.

The genes are TRBV30 and TRBJ2-7; the match to TRBD2 covers 11 bases. Germline CDR1 reads GTSNPN; CDR2 reads SVGIG (reference sequence). J was trimmed by 0 bases and V by 0 bases; bases with no gene match: 16. The CDR3 has 20 residues. In nucleotides, the CDR3 is TGTGCCTGGAGTGTATCGGCTAGCGGGAGGAACTCCATTCTCTCCTACGAGCAGTACTTC. It yields the protein CAWSVSASGRNSILSYEQYF.

V and J are TRBV28 and TRBJ2-7; TRBD1 agrees at 8 bases. This CDR3 spans 14 amino acids. Germline values: CDR1 MDHEN, CDR2 SYDVKM. Trimming removed 4 bases from V and 6 bases from J; junction bases left unmatched: 8. The CDR3 protein is CASSSLSDRGEQYF. The CDR3 coding sequence is TGTGCCAGCAGTTCCCTTTCCGACAGGGGCGAGCAGTACTTC. Filled out from reference TRBV28 and TRBJ2-7, the complete variable domain reads DVKVTQSSRYLVKRTGEKVFLECVQDMDHENMFWYRQDPGLGLRLIYFSYDVKMKEKGDIPEGYSVSREKKERFSLILESASTNQTSMYLCASSSLSDRGEQYFGPGTRLTVT.